This TCR beta chain was retrieved from a study of response to subunit inactivated influenza vaccine. Study results and limitations: A suggestion made by the authors is that each seasonal influenza vaccination recruits few new T cells.

The CDR3 sequence is 14 residues long. CDR1 is DFQATT, CDR2 SNEGSKA, per germline (reference sequence). The V and J ends lost 5 bases and 3 bases respectively, with 15 bases between them. About this clonotype: Its cognate antigen is unknown.

TCRdb independently ran MiXCR on the RT-PCR reads; one entry per CDR3 protein. The repertoire holds about 830,000 distinct CDR3 sequences, with around a sixth as singletons. The receptor comes from a man aged 50-59 years who received an inactivated influenza vaccine. The chain recombines TRBV20-1 with TRBJ2-3, with D maybe TRBD2 (6 bases). The sample was PBMCs from blood, taken approximately 5 days after vaccination. This chain's CDR3 is CSARASDMTDTQYF. Written as DNA, the CDR3 is TGCAGTGCTCGCGCTAGCGATATGACAGATACGCAGTATTTT.